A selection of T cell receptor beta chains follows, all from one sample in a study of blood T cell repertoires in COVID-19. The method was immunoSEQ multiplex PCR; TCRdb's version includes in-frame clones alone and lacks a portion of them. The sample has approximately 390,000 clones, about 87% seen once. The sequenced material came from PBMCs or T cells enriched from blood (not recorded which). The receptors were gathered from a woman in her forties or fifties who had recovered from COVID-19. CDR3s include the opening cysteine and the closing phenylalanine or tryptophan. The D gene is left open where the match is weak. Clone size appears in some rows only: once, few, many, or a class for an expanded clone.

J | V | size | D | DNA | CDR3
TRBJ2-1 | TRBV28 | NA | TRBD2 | TGTGCCAGCAGTTCCGTTCGAGCGGGGCGCCATGAGCAGTTCTTC | CASSSVRAGRHEQFF
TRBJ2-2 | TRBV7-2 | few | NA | TGTGCCAGCAGGCTAGGACAGAGCACCGGGGAGCTGTTTTTT | CASRLGQSTGELFF
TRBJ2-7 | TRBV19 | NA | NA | TGTGCCAGTAGTATCGGCGGCTACGAGCAGTACTTC | CASSIGGYEQYF
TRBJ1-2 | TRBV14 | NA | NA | TGTGCCAGCCGGGAGGGGGTGGACGGTGGCTACACCTTC | CASREGVDGGYTF
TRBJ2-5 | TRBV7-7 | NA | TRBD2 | TGTGCTAGCAACGGAGGACTAGCCCAAGAGACCCAGTACTTC | CASNGGLAQETQYF
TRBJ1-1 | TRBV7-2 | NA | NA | TGTGCCAGCAGCTTGCAAGTGGTTGAGGACACTGAAGCTTTCTTT | CASSLQVVEDTEAFF
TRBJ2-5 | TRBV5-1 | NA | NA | TGCGCCAGCAGCTTGTTTCCAGGGCGCCGTGGCCAAGAGACCCAGTACTTC | CASSLFPGRRGQETQYF
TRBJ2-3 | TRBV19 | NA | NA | TGTGCCAGTAGTATAGAACCACTTAGCACAGATACGCAGTATTTT | CASSIEPLSTDTQYF
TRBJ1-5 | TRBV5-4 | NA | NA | TGTGCCAGCAGCTTCGATAGTTCGCCCCAGCATTTT | CASSFDSSPQHF
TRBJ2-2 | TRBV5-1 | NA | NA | TGCGCCAGCAGCTTGGAAGTTGGGGCAGTTAACACCGGGGAGCTGTTTTTT | CASSLEVGAVNTGELFF
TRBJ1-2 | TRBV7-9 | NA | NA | TGTGCCAGCAGCTTATTAGCCAGACCTAACTATGGCTACACCTTC | CASSLLARPNYGYTF
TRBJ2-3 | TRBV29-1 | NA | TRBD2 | TGCAGCGTTGAAGATTTGGCGACTAGCGGGGTCACAGATACGCAGTATTTT | CSVEDLATSGVTDTQYF
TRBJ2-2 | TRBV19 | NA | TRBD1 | TGTGCCAGTAGTACTTTGACAGGGTCGAACACCGGGGAGCTGTTTTTT | CASSTLTGSNTGELFF
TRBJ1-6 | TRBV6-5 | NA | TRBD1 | TGTGCCAGCCGGAGGGACAGGGTCAATTCACCCCTCCACTTT | CASRRDRVNSPLHF
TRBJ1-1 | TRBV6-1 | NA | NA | TGTGCCAGCAGTGAAGCGCTAGGGGGTGCGATGAACACTGAAGCTTTCTTT | CASSEALGGAMNTEAFF
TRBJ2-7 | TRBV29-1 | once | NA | TGCAGCGTTGAAGAAGAGGGGGAAACCTACGAGCAGTACTTC | CSVEEEGETYEQYF
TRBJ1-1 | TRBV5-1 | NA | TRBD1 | TGCGCCAGCAGCACCGGACAGGGGCAAGGCACTGAAGCTTTCTTT | CASSTGQGQGTEAFF
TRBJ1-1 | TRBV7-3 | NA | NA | TGTGCCAGCAGCCCGGGTGGGTCGAACACTGAAGCTTTCTTT | CASSPGGSNTEAFF
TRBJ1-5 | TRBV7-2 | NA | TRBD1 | TGTGCCAGCAGCTTAGCTTCCGGGACAGGGGTCGTGAGTCAGCCCCAGCATTTT | CASSLASGTGVVSQPQHF
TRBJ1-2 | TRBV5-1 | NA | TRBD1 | TGCGCCAGCAGCCTGGGGACAGGGGGTGGCTACACCTTC | CASSLGTGGGYTF
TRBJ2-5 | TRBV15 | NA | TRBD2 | TGTGCCACCAGCAGGGAAAGGACTAGCGGAGAGACCCAGTACTTC | CATSRERTSGETQYF
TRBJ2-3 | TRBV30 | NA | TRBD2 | TGTGCCTGGAGTCTCGGTAGCGGGGCGGATACGCAGTATTTT | CAWSLGSGADTQYF
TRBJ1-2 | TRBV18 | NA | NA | TGTGCCAGCTCAGAGACACAGGGCGTTAGCTATGGCTACACCTTC | CASSETQGVSYGYTF
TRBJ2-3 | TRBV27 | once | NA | TGTGCCAGCAGTTTGGGCTACCAAACAAGCACAGATACGCAGTATTTT | CASSLGYQTSTDTQYF
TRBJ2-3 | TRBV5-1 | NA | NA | TGCGCCAGCAGCTCTCCCCCTCCTAGCACAGATACGCAGTATTTT | CASSSPPPSTDTQYF
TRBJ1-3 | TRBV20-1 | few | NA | TGCAGTGCTTCCGTTGAAGCCACCATATATTTT | CSASVEATIYF
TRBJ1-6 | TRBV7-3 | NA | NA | TGTGCCAGCAGCCGCGGGGGTAATTCACCCCTCCACTTT | CASSRGGNSPLHF
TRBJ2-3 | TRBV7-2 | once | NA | TGTGCCAGCAGCGGGGCGGCAGATACGCAGTATTTT | CASSGAADTQYF
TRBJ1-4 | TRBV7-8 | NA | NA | TGTGCCAGCAGCTTAGCGCGGACCCGGGAGGAAAAACTGTTTTTT | CASSLARTREEKLFF
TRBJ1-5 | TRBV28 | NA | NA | TGTGCCAGCAGTTCCCCCCGGGTTGTCCGTAGCAATCAGCCCCAGCATTTT | CASSSPRVVRSNQPQHF
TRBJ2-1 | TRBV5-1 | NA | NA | TGCGCCAGCAGCTTGGAGGTACAGGAGGGTACCCTACTCGATGAGCAGTTCTTC | CASSLEVQEGTLLDEQFF
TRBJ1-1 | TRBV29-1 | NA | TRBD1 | TGCAGCGCCCACAGGGGCAACACTGAAGCTTTCTTT | CSAHRGNTEAFF
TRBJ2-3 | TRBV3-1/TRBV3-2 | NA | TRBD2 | TGTGCCAGCAGGCGGACTAGCGGTTCAGATACGCAGTATTTT | CASRRTSGSDTQYF
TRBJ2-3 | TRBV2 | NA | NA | TGTGCCGGCTCTGGTAGCTACGATACGCAGTATTTT | CAGSGSYDTQYF
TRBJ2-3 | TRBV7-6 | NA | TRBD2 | TGTGCCAGCAGCTTTTTCGGGGGGGAATCAGATACGCAGTATTTT | CASSFFGGESDTQYF
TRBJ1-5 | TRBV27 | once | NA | TGTGCCAGCAGTTTCTCCGGAGGTAGTCAGCCCCAGCATTTT | CASSFSGGSQPQHF
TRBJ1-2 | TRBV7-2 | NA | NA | TGTGCCAGCAGCTTAGCTGCGGGAAGTAACTATGGCTACACCTTC | CASSLAAGSNYGYTF
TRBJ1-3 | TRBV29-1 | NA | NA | TGCAGCGTGGGGGCCTCCGATGGAAACACCATATATTTT | CSVGASDGNTIYF
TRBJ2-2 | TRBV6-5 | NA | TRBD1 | TGTGCCAGCACCCGGGACAGAGGCACCGGGGAGCTGTTTTTT | CASTRDRGTGELFF
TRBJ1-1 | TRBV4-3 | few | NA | TGCGCCAGCAGCCAAGAAGACAGACTTTACATGAACACTGAAGCTTTCTTT | CASSQEDRLYMNTEAFF
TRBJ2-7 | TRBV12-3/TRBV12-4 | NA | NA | TGTGCCAGCAGCGCCGGGACTTCCTACGAGCAGTACTTC | CASSAGTSYEQYF
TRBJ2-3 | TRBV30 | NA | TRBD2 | TGTGCCTGGGTCCCCCTGCGGGGGGGCCCAGATACGCAGTATTTT | CAWVPLRGGPDTQYF
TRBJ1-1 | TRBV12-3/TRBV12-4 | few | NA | TGTGCCAGCAGTCCAGGGCCGGCGACTGAAGCTTTCTTT | CASSPGPATEAFF
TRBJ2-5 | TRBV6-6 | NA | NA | TGTGCCAGCAGCCACTTACGGGATTGGAGGGAGACCCAGTACTTC | CASSHLRDWRETQYF
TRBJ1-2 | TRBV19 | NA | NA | TGTGCCAGTAAGGCTGGAGGGGAACATGGCTACACCTTC | CASKAGGEHGYTF
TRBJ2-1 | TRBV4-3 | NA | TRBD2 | TGCGCCAGCAGCCCTAGCGGGGGGGCAACCCAAGTGCAGTTCTTC | CASSPSGGATQVQFF
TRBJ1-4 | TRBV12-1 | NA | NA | TGTGCCAGCAGCTTAGCGGGAAATTCGCTACGAAATGAAAAACTGTTTTTT | CASSLAGNSLRNEKLFF